This paragraph covers one TCR beta chain sequence. Its antigen target is currently unknown. No base quality values were provided; no much bigger clone lies one nucleotide off. TCRbeta CDR3 regions were amplified from genomic DNA by means of the immunoSEQ Assay, a bias-controlled multiplex PCR. Regarding the original processing steps: The number of nucleated cells in each sample was estimated by amplification of reference gene primers within the assay. To quantify the absolute abundance of each unique TCRbeta CDR3 rearrangement, sequence reads were collapsed and filtered. For each sample, productive Simpson clonality was calculated as the square root of Simpson's diversity index across productive rearrangements. Here the immuneACCESS table is served through TCRdb, limited to in-frame sequences with V and J called. Missing clones are a known gap in these copies; in checked studies unresolved V genes cover under half, and the rest lacks a known reason. The V and J calls and clone size come from that table; D and trimming were worked out from the DNA. The sample includes roughly 81,000 clones, with about 89% observed a single time. The ten largest clones take up around 12% of the sample.

This entry belongs to a study of blood T cell repertoires in COVID-19 (dated by TCRdb to 2020 to 2021). Regarding the research as a whole: The collaborator samples originated in the United States, Italy and Spain and spanned the acute and convalescent phases of COVID-19. The material from the prospective study consisted of cDNA or gDNA derived from T cells, B-cell-depleted T cells, or PBMCs. Deeply sampled blood TCRbeta repertoires from subjects exposed to, actively infected with, or recovered from COVID-19 were included in the dataset. The repertoires were released in a freely available public database intended as a resource for research on the immune response to SARS-CoV-2. The samples were drawn from two sources: the first 160 participants of the ongoing ImmuneRACE study, and over 1,000 subjects contributed by 6 global collaborators. Sample metadata almost always included a de-identified subject ID, COVID-19 status, age in years and sex. Where available, HLA class I and class II types were taken from metadata supplied by the sample provider and were not determined by assay-based typing.

The paper as a whole reports these results and caveats: Clinical and demographic metadata were provided uncurated, with the amount varying by source and participant.

CDR1 and CDR2 are drawn from the germline V gene: SGDLS, YYNGEE. The cysteine opens and the phenylalanine closes a CDR3 of 15 amino acids. The retained sequence is limited to the CDR3, 45 bases, with the frame set at the first base. V and J are trimmed by 0 bases and 6 bases, and the gene matches miss 5 bases of the junction. Each collaborating institution followed its own protocols to collect whole blood in K2EDTA tubes. Collaborator samples were shipped for TCRbeta analysis as frozen whole blood, isolated PBMCs, or DNA extracted from either sample type. The rearranged segments are TRBV9 and TRBJ2-1; the junction holds 8 bases that match TRBD2. The source is a man between 65 and 79 years old with active or convalescent COVID-19. Input material: peripheral blood. At the DNA level, the sequence is TGTGCCAGCAGCGTAGCTGCGGGGGGATTCAATGAGCAGTTCTTC. Translated, it reads CASSVAAGGFNEQFF.